The clone carrying this T cell receptor (beta chain) has a count of ten or more. The antigen is undetermined. CDR3 length: 17 residues. V trimming: 4 bases; J trimming: 3 bases; junction bases outside the gene matches: 9. From germline, CDR1 is MNHNS and CDR2 SASEGT. The sample comes from a study of blood T cells in healthy people across ages. The study, taken as a whole, reports: Naive T cell percentage showed a strong correlation with the diversity of TCR beta.

For the second PCR, which ran for 7 to 11 cycles, a sample-barcoded 5' primer and a J-beta primer mix were used. A template-switch adaptor with 12 random nucleotides tagged each cDNA molecule. TCRdb re-called the 5' RACE reads through MiXCR, storing one row per CDR3 protein. The table includes about 700,000 distinct CDR3 sequences, about 32% detected once. The sequenced sample consisted of blood. The rearrangement links TRBV6-1 to TRBJ2-7; 13 bases fit TRBD2. The sequence was obtained from an elderly woman in good health. The CDR3 protein is CASSGPGGLAGFYEQYF. The CDR3, as DNA: TGTGCCAGCAGTGGCCCAGGGGGACTAGCGGGGTTCTACGAGCAGTACTTC.